Each of the 23 T cell receptor beta chains below was sequenced from the same sample in a study of T cell responses to AZD1222 COVID-19 vaccine. The method was immunoSEQ multiplex PCR; TCRdb's version includes in-frame clones alone and lacks a portion of them. The sample shows about 140,000 clones, about 92% of them seen only once. The starting material was peripheral blood, obtained after recovery from COVID-19. These receptors all stem from an adult who had recovered from COVID-19.

The chain carries TRBV19 and TRBJ2-5, with TRBD2 as a possible D gene (6 bases). The V and J ends lost 1 base and 4 bases respectively, with 16 bases between them. There are 16 residues in the CDR3. CDR1 LNHDA and CDR2 SQIVND come from the germline V gene (reference sequence). The CDR3 nucleotides are TGTGCCAGTAGTATAGTCCTAGCGCTATCTCCAGAGACCCAGTACTTC. Amino acid sequence: CASSIVLALSPETQYF.

Notes on this clone: One end of the junction does not line up with germline, which may come from a read error. The chain combines TRBV3-1 (or the pseudogene TRBV3-2) with TRBJ1-3; perhaps TRBD1 as D (5 bases). Germline CDR1 LGHDT, CDR2 YNNKEL (reference sequence). This CDR3 contains 16 residues. In DNA form, the CDR3 reads TGTGCCAGCAGCCAAGAAAGGAACTGGGGGGGAAGCACCATATATTTT. Its protein is CASSQERNWGGSTIYF.

The chain carries TRBV10-3 and TRBJ2-1; TRBD2 aligns across 9 bases. CDR1 is ENHRY, CDR2 SYGVKD, per germline. Germline trimming cut 7 bases from V and 7 bases from J; bases unmatched to any gene: 2. This CDR3 region has 12 residues. CDR3 sequence reads: CAIKTSGNEQFF. As DNA, the CDR3 is TGTGCCATCAAGACTAGCGGTAATGAGCAGTTCTTC.

The chain joins TRBV11-2 to TRBJ2-3, with 8 bases identical to TRBD2. Trimming cost V 2 bases and J 5 bases; bases outside gene matches: 6. Per germline, CDR1 SGHAT and CDR2 FQNNGV. The CDR3 contains 15 residues. The CDR3, as DNA: TGTGCCAGCAGCTTAAGGCTGCTAGCGGGAGATACGCAGTATTTT. It codes for CASSLRLLAGDTQYF.

The V and J genes are TRBV12-3 or TRBV12-4 and TRBJ1-6, with D uncertain. Trimming left V 0 bases short and J 11 bases short, with 8 bases between. CDR3 length: 13 residues. The DNA for the CDR3 is TGTGCCAGCAGTTTAGCAGCCGGGACACCCCTCCACTTT. Protein sequence: CASSLAAGTPLHF.

This clone was seen only once. V and J are TRBV2 and TRBJ1-2; TRBD1 matches 9 bases. From germline, CDR1 is SNHLY and CDR2 FYNNEI. This CDR3 spans 14 amino acids. J gave up 2 bases and V 6 bases, and 4 bases lay outside the gene matches. The CDR3 coding sequence is TGTGCCAGCAGCCGGGACAGGGAGAACTATGGCTACACCTTC. Translating gives CASSRDRENYGYTF.

CDR3: CAWSLSLTSGEQFF. In DNA, the CDR3 is TGTGCCTGGAGTCTCTCACTCACTAGCGGTGAGCAGTTCTTC. The chain employs TRBV30 and TRBJ2-1; 8 bases are shared with TRBD2. Unmatched junction bases numbered 9, after V lost 2 bases and J lost 9 bases. The germline V gene has CDR1 GTSNPN and CDR2 SVGIG (reference sequence). The CDR3 length is 14 residues. Variable domain in full (rest from reference TRBV30 and TRBJ2-1): SQTIHQWPATLVQPVGSPLSLECTVEGTSNPNLYWYRQAAGRGLQLLFYSVGIGQISSEVPQNLSASRPQDRQFILSSKKLLLSDSGFYLCAWSLSLTSGEQFFGPGTRLTVL.

The V gene is TRBV10-3, the J gene TRBJ2-3; TRBD1 matches at 7 bases. With V trimmed by 0 bases and J by 8 bases, 2 bases remained unmatched. Looked up from germline, CDR1 is ENHRY and CDR2 is SYGVKD. The CDR3 is 13 amino acids. CDR3 residues: CAISESTGLTQYF. The CDR3 DNA is TGTGCCATCAGTGAGTCGACAGGGCTTACGCAGTATTTT.

The chain recombines TRBV18 with TRBJ1-4, with 7 bases lining up with TRBD1. Germline loops: CDR1 KGHSH, CDR2 LQKENI. This CDR3 comprises 15 residues. With V trimmed by 3 bases and J by 7 bases, 8 bases remained unmatched. CDR3: CASSPFGRGIEKLFF. The CDR3 DNA reads as TGTGCCAGCTCACCTTTTGGCAGGGGGATTGAAAAACTGTTTTTT.

J is TRBJ2-7 and V is TRBV6-2 or TRBV6-3, with 12 bases lining up with TRBD1. The length of the CDR3 is 17 residues. Germline trimming cut 5 bases from V and 7 bases from J; bases unmatched to any gene: 15. From germline, CDR1 is MNHEY and CDR2 SVGEGT. CDR3 sequence reads: CASSLLPAGQGAGEQYF. CDR3 sequence (DNA): TGTGCCAGCAGTCTCCTTCCGGCGGGACAGGGGGCGGGGGAGCAGTACTTC.

V gene TRBV19 combines with J gene TRBJ2-2, with TRBD1 identical over 10 bases. Germline V gene lookup returns CDR1 LNHDA and CDR2 SQIVND (reference sequence). The CDR3 runs 16 residues. V was pared by 4 bases and J by 2 bases, with 4 bases of the junction left unmatched. CDR3 in DNA: TGTGCCAGTAGTAGACGACAGGGGGCAAACACCGGGGAGCTGTTTTTT. Protein: CASSRRQGANTGELFF. Filled out from reference TRBV19 and TRBJ2-2, the complete variable domain reads DGGITQSPKYLFRKEGQNVTLSCEQNLNHDAMYWYRQDPGQGLRLIYYSQIVNDFQKGDIAEGYSVSREKKESFPLTVTSAQKNPTAFYLCASSRRQGANTGELFFGEGSRLTVL.

The chain carries TRBV5-1 and TRBJ2-7, with 11 bases identical to TRBD2. Germline trimming cut 4 bases from V and 0 bases from J; bases unmatched to any gene: 6. The CDR3 sequence is 16 residues long. Germline V CDR1 and CDR2: SGHRS, YFSETQ. The CDR3 loop is CASSQRTSGSSYEQYF. CDR3 in DNA: TGCGCCAGCAGCCAAAGAACTAGCGGGAGCTCCTACGAGCAGTACTTC.

The chain recombines TRBV4-1 with TRBJ2-7; 8 bases map to TRBD2. This CDR3 region has 14 residues. V lost 2 bases and J lost 4; bases outside the gene matches: 4. Germline V gene sequence: CDR1 MGHRA, CDR2 YSYEKL. The CDR3 protein is CASSQPAGAYEQYF. The CDR3 nucleotides read TGCGCCAGCAGCCAACCAGCGGGAGCATACGAGCAGTACTTC.

This clone appeared once. The chain combines TRBV5-1 with TRBJ2-7, with TRBD1 matching 7 bases. This CDR3 comprises 14 residues. The germline CDR1 and CDR2 sequences are SGHRS and YFSETQ. V lost 4 bases and J lost 0; bases outside the gene matches: 4. The CDR3 loop is CASSRGPSSYEQYF. For the CDR3, the DNA is TGCGCCAGCAGCAGGGGGCCCAGCTCCTACGAGCAGTACTTC.

The chain carries TRBV27 and TRBJ1-1, with D perhaps TRBD1 (5 bases). Germline values: CDR1 MNHEY, CDR2 SMNVEV (reference sequence). V gave up 5 bases and J gave up 5 bases, with 12 bases separating them. This CDR3 contains 13 residues. Written as DNA, the CDR3 is TGTGCCAGCAGTATTGGGTCAGGGACTGAAGCTTTCTTT. Protein product: CASSIGSGTEAFF.

The chain joins TRBV12-3 or TRBV12-4 to TRBJ1-2; no definite D call. Between the trimmed V and J ends, which lost 5 bases and 5 bases, there was a span of 9 bases. The CDR3 consists of 12 residues. In nucleotides, the CDR3 is TGTGCCAGCAGTCAGACGGGGTATGGCTACACCTTC. Protein: CASSQTGYGYTF.

This chain links TRBV28 with TRBJ1-2; 9 nucleotides match TRBD1. Germline loops: CDR1 MDHEN, CDR2 SYDVKM. The CDR3 is 13 residues long. Unmatched junction bases numbered 2, after V lost 4 bases and J lost 5 bases. The CDR3 loop reads CASSSTGGYGYTF. DNA of the CDR3: TGTGCCAGCAGTTCGACAGGGGGATATGGCTACACCTTC.

The rearrangement uses TRBV2 and TRBJ2-5; 12 bases are shared with TRBD2. Germline CDR1 reads SNHLY; CDR2 reads FYNNEI. The CDR3 consists of 15 residues. V gave up 5 bases and J gave up 4 bases; unmatched junction bases: 5. Here the CDR3 DNA reads TGTGCCAGCAGTCCCGGACTAGCGGGATTAGAGACCCAGTACTTC. This codes for CASSPGLAGLETQYF.

This chain connects TRBV27 to TRBJ2-1; 7 nucleotides line up with TRBD2. Unmatched junction bases numbered 6, after V lost 6 bases and J lost 7 bases. This CDR3 spans 13 amino acids. Per germline, CDR1 MNHEY and CDR2 SMNVEV (reference sequence). The CDR3 loop is CASSDTSENEQFF. DNA for the CDR3: TGTGCCAGCAGCGACACTAGCGAAAATGAGCAGTTCTTC.

The chain's CDR3 is CSVESIGGRLFTDTQYF. The CDR3 DNA reads as TGCAGCGTTGAAAGTATCGGGGGGCGTTTGTTCACAGATACGCAGTATTTT. V gene TRBV29-1 combines with J gene TRBJ2-3; tentatively, D is TRBD2 (7 bases). V gave up 2 bases and J gave up 2 bases, with 20 bases separating them. CDR3 length equals 17 residues. Per germline, CDR1 SQVTM and CDR2 ANQGSEA.

V usage is TRBV28 and J usage is TRBJ2-1; 9 bases align to TRBD1. Trimming cost V 3 bases and J 4 bases; bases outside gene matches: 4. The germline V gene encodes CDR1 MDHEN and CDR2 SYDVKM. The CDR3 runs 15 residues. The CDR3 DNA reads TGTGCCAGCAGTTTCCGGGACAGGGTTTACAATGAGCAGTTCTTC. It is translated as CASSFRDRVYNEQFF.

The genes are TRBV19 and TRBJ2-1, with 12 bases that match TRBD2. This CDR3 is 16 amino acids long. From germline, CDR1 is LNHDA and CDR2 SQIVND (reference sequence). J gave up 2 bases and V 7 bases, and 6 bases lay outside the gene matches. In DNA form, the CDR3 reads TGTGCCAGTATCGCCCTAGCGGGAGGGCCCTACAATGAGCAGTTCTTC. Amino acid sequence: CASIALAGGPYNEQFF.

CDR3 loop: CATSDGGVEKLFF. DNA for the CDR3: TGTGCCACCAGTGATGGGGGAGTGGAAAAACTGTTTTTT. V and J are TRBV24-1 and TRBJ1-4; weak D call: TRBD1 (5 bases). This CDR3 has 13 amino acids. Per the germline V gene, CDR1 is KGHDR and CDR2 is SFDVKD. Trimming removed 3 bases from V and 8 bases from J, with 9 bases in between.